These T cell receptor beta chains were read from a single sample in a study of cytomegalovirus exposure and HLA in healthy donors. Libraries were prepared by immunoSEQ multiplex PCR; TCRdb keeps only in-frame clonotypes and omits some of them. Among around 150,000 clones listed, around three quarters were seen once. The sequencing input was PBMCs. The receptor source for this set is a man between 40 and 49 years old in good health and CMV-seropositive. The CDR3 runs from the conserved cysteine through the conserved F or W. The D gene is left open where the match is weak. Clone size, where shown, is once, few, many, or a class for clones that have expanded.

D: TRBD1; V: TRBV6-5; J: TRBJ2-7; size: .; CDR3: CASSYSGTGLYEQYF; DNA: TGTGCCAGCAGTTACTCCGGGACAGGGTTGTACGAGCAGTACTTC
D: TRBD1; V: TRBV15; J: TRBJ1-1; size: .; CDR3: CATSSGQGPEGEAFF; DNA: TGTGCCACCAGCTCCGGACAGGGACCAGAGGGTGAAGCTTTCTTT
D: .; V: TRBV18; J: TRBJ2-7; size: .; CDR3: CASSPSLGETKAYEQYF; DNA: TGTGCCAGCTCACCTTCTCTAGGAGAAACCAAAGCCTACGAGCAGTACTTC
D: .; V: TRBV7-9; J: TRBJ2-7; size: .; CDR3: CASSKTQNRNQQYF; DNA: TGTGCCAGCAGCAAAACCCAAAACAGGAACCAGCAGTACTTC
D: TRBD1; V: TRBV11-2; J: TRBJ2-1; size: .; CDR3: CASSPGQGNEQFF; DNA: TGTGCCAGCAGCCCGGGACAGGGGAATGAGCAGTTCTTC
D: TRBD2; V: TRBV6-1; J: TRBJ2-7; size: .; CDR3: CASTGLAASSYEQYF; DNA: TGTGCCAGCACCGGACTAGCGGCAAGCTCCTACGAGCAGTACTTC
D: .; V: TRBV19; J: TRBJ1-4; size: few; CDR3: CASTAAGIEKLFF; DNA: TGTGCCAGTACCGCCGCCGGGATCGAAAAACTGTTTTTT
D: .; V: TRBV27; J: TRBJ1-3; size: .; CDR3: CASSLSAGTGNTIYF; DNA: TGTGCCAGCAGTTTATCTGCAGGGACTGGAAACACCATATATTTT
D: TRBD2; V: TRBV6-5; J: TRBJ2-1; size: .; CDR3: CASSSPASGGAGEQFF; DNA: TGTGCCAGCAGTTCCCCCGCTAGCGGGGGGGCAGGTGAGCAGTTCTTC
D: .; V: TRBV9; J: TRBJ2-4; size: .; CDR3: CASSVGGGMRDIQYF; DNA: TGTGCCAGCAGCGTAGGGGGCGGGATGAGGGACATTCAGTACTTC
D: TRBD1; V: TRBV5-1; J: TRBJ1-1; size: .; CDR3: CASSLQGPPLTEAFF; DNA: TGCGCCAGCAGCTTACAGGGGCCTCCACTCACTGAAGCTTTCTTT
D: .; V: TRBV13; J: TRBJ1-3; size: .; CDR3: CASSLGETSGNTIYF; DNA: TGTGCCAGCAGCTTAGGGGAGACCTCTGGAAACACCATATATTTT
D: .; V: TRBV7-2; J: TRBJ2-7; size: .; CDR3: CASSYVTGLGEQYF; DNA: TGTGCCAGCAGCTACGTCACAGGGTTAGGCGAGCAGTACTTC
D: .; V: TRBV5-1; J: TRBJ1-1; size: .; CDR3: CASSLEGDSRVTEAFF; DNA: TGCGCCAGCAGCTTGGAGGGGGATAGCAGGGTCACTGAAGCTTTCTTT
D: .; V: TRBV7-2; J: TRBJ2-4; size: few; CDR3: CASSSPGGIKNIQYF; DNA: TGTGCCAGCAGTTCCCCTGGGGGGATAAAAAACATTCAGTACTTC
D: .; V: TRBV9; J: TRBJ2-1; size: .; CDR3: CASSVQGQTYNEQFF; DNA: TGTGCCAGCAGCGTACAGGGCCAAACCTACAATGAGCAGTTCTTC
D: TRBD2; V: TRBV14; J: TRBJ2-3; size: .; CDR3: CASSQGLAGATDTQYF; DNA: TGTGCCAGCAGCCAAGGGCTAGCGGGGGCCACAGATACGCAGTATTTT
D: TRBD2; V: TRBV7-9; J: TRBJ2-5; size: .; CDR3: CASRRLSSGPQETQYF; DNA: TGTGCCAGCCGTAGGCTTTCTAGCGGACCACAAGAGACCCAGTACTTC
D: .; V: TRBV11-2; J: TRBJ1-5; size: once; CDR3: CASSLGLDVRNQPQHF; DNA: TGTGCCAGCAGCTTAGGACTGGATGTGAGAAATCAGCCCCAGCATTTT
D: .; V: TRBV6-1; J: TRBJ1-2; size: .; CDR3: CASGKQGNYGYTF; DNA: TGTGCCAGCGGGAAACAGGGTAACTATGGCTACACCTTC
D: .; V: TRBV11-1; J: TRBJ2-2; size: .; CDR3: CASSLLSGAGELFF; DNA: TGTGCCAGCAGCCTCCTATCAGGGGCTGGGGAGCTGTTTTTT
D: TRBD1; V: TRBV5-4; J: TRBJ2-5; size: .; CDR3: CASKGGQEETQYF; DNA: TGTGCCAGCAAGGGGGGACAGGAGGAGACCCAGTACTTC
D: .; V: TRBV6-5; J: TRBJ2-2; size: .; CDR3: CASTNVGGRDGELFF; DNA: TGTGCCAGCACCAACGTCGGGGGGCGAGACGGGGAGCTGTTTTTT
D: TRBD2; V: TRBV9; J: TRBJ2-2; size: once; CDR3: CASSAGGTGELFF; DNA: TGTGCCAGCAGCGCCGGGGGGACCGGGGAGCTGTTTTTT
D: .; V: TRBV4-3; J: TRBJ2-2; size: .; CDR3: CASSQDPGGRYANTGELFF; DNA: TGCGCCAGCAGCCAAGATCCTGGAGGGCGCTACGCGAACACCGGGGAGCTGTTTTTT
D: TRBD1; V: TRBV5-5; J: TRBJ2-7; size: once; CDR3: CASSSRTGAYEQYF; DNA: TGTGCCAGCAGCTCTAGGACAGGCGCCTACGAGCAGTACTTC
D: TRBD2; V: TRBV5-1; J: TRBJ2-3; size: .; CDR3: CATTVGLGADTQYF; DNA: TGCGCCACCACGGTCGGACTAGGCGCAGATACGCAGTATTTT
D: .; V: TRBV4-1; J: TRBJ1-5; size: .; CDR3: CASQPRDNSNQPQHF; DNA: TGCGCCAGCCAACCGAGGGATAATAGCAATCAGCCCCAGCATTTT
D: .; V: TRBV28; J: TRBJ1-1; size: .; CDR3: CASSLLGRNTEAFF; DNA: TGTGCCAGCAGTTTATTGGGGAGGAACACTGAAGCTTTCTTT
D: .; V: TRBV5-1; J: TRBJ1-1; size: once; CDR3: CASSLGAGRDTEAFF; DNA: TGCGCCAGCAGCTTGGGGGCGGGGAGGGACACTGAAGCTTTCTTT
D: .; V: TRBV6-5; J: TRBJ2-6; size: .; CDR3: CATKGGGSGANVLTF; DNA: TGTGCCACCAAAGGGGGGGGGTCTGGGGCCAACGTCCTGACTTTC
D: .; V: TRBV6-1; J: TRBJ1-2; size: .; CDR3: CASSPPLRGYTF; DNA: TGTGCCTCCTCCCCCCCCCTCCGGGGCTACACCTTC
D: TRBD2; V: TRBV7-2; J: TRBJ2-5; size: few; CDR3: CASSPERGGRETQYF; DNA: TGTGCCAGCAGCCCCGAGCGGGGGGGCCGGGAGACCCAGTACTTC
D: .; V: TRBV4-2; J: TRBJ1-6; size: .; CDR3: CASSQGWGDPISSSPLHF; DNA: TGTGCCAGCAGCCAAGGATGGGGGGACCCTATAAGTAGTTCACCCCTCCACTTT
D: .; V: TRBV5-1; J: TRBJ1-3; size: .; CDR3: CASSLASGNTIYF; DNA: TGCGCCAGCAGCTTGGCTTCTGGAAACACCATATATTTT